This TCR beta chain appears in the sequencing data of a study of patients and donors after allogeneic stem cell transplantation. Using its own MiXCR run on the RT-PCR reads, TCRdb lists one record per CDR3 protein. The sample comprises about 25,000 distinct CDR3 sequences, approximately 42% of which are singletons, and around 80% rests with the top ten. This CDR3 spans 13 amino acids. The trim removed 5 bases at V and 6 bases at J, leaving 5 bases unmatched. Germline V lookup: CDR1 SGHAT, CDR2 FQNNGV. Only one count was recorded for this clonotype. This receptor was identified in a human donor who was either an allogeneic HSCT recipient or a stem cell or donor lymphocyte infusion donor (not recorded which). It is not recorded whose cells these are; they may come from a transplant donor. The sequenced material came from blood, either unsorted or a sorted T cell fraction (not recorded which). The chain employs TRBV11-2 and TRBJ1-1; 8 bases fit TRBD1. CDR3 DNA: TGTGCCAGCAGCCCAAACAGGGGGTCTGAAGCTTTCTTT. Its protein product is CASSPNRGSEAFF.